The following is a T cell receptor beta chain sequence with its context. Germline lookup yields CDR1 MDHEN and CDR2 SYDVKM. The CDR3 has 11 amino acids. Trimming left V 5 bases short and J 13 bases short, with 12 bases between. The data were taken from a study of blood T cell repertoires in COVID-19. Assay used: immunoSEQ multiplex PCR; TCRdb lists only in-frame clones, some missing. This table holds tens of thousands of clones, approximately 84% found once. This receptor was obtained from a human donor in a cohort sampled during active COVID-19. What was sequenced was peripheral blood. The V and J genes are TRBV28 and TRBJ2-1, with D hard to call. The CDR3 nucleotides are TGTGCCAGCAGTACAGCCGTTGGCCAGTTCTTC. This codes for CASSTAVGQFF.